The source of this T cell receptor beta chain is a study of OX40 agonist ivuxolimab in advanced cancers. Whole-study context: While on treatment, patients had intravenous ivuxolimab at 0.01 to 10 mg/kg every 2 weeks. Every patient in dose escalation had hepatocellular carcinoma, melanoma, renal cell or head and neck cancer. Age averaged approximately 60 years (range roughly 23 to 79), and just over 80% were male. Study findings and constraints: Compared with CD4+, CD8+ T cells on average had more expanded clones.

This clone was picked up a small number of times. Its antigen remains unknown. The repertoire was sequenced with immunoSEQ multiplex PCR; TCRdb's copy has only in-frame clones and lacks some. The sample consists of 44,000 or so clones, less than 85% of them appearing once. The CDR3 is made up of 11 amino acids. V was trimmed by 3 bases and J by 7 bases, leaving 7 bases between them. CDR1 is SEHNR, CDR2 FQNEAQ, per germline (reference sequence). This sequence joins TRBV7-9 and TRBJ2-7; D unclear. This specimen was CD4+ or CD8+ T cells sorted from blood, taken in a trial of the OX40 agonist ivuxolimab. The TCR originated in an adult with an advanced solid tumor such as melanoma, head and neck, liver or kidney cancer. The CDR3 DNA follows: TGTGCCAGCAGCTTTGGCTGGGAGCAGTACTTC. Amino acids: CASSFGWEQYF.